Listed here are 3 T cell receptor beta chains from one sample, sequenced in a study of siplizumab effects on memory and regulatory T cells. Sequenced by immunoSEQ multiplex PCR; TCRdb stores in-frame clones only, minus some. The table shows 70,000 or so clones, with under 95% occurring only once. Sequencing input: CD8+ T cells sorted from blood. Receptor source: a human donor in good health.

The chain employs TRBV5-1 and TRBJ1-2, with 7 bases identical to TRBD1. Germline lookup yields CDR1 SGHRS and CDR2 YFSETQ. V was clipped by 7 bases and J by 4 bases; unmatched bases: 19. The CDR3 has 17 amino acids. The CDR3 DNA follows: TGCGCCAGCTCGCTCTTGGAGGGGGCGTCATCTGGCTATGGCTACACCTTC. This gives the protein CASSLLEGASSGYGYTF.

The chain uses TRBV27 and TRBJ1-2; perhaps TRBD1 as D (6 bases). Germline-derived CDR1 and CDR2 are MNHEY and SMNVEV (reference sequence). The CDR3 runs to 13 residues. V lost 4 bases to trimming and J lost 7 bases, with 13 bases between them. The CDR3: CASSSGAFGGYTF. The CDR3 DNA is TGTGCCAGCAGTTCAGGGGCTTTTGGTGGCTACACCTTC.

This CDR3 is CASSLATSGRYNEQFF. DNA of the CDR3: TGTGCCAGCAGCTTGGCCACTAGCGGGAGGTACAATGAGCAGTTCTTC. The chain couples TRBV5-6 to TRBJ2-1; TRBD2 agrees at 12 bases. The V and J ends lost 0 bases and 4 bases, in that order; junction bases with no gene match: 2. CDR3 length: 16 residues. Germline V gene sequence: CDR1 SGHDT, CDR2 YYEEEE.